This T cell receptor beta chain was recorded in a study of T-cell memory formation after mild COVID-19. Study-level findings and limits: CD4/CD8 balance characterized clones contracting day 15 to 85, and CD4+ skew characterized later expanders.

TCRdb re-called the 5' RACE reads through MiXCR, storing one row per CDR3 protein. The sample lists more than 14,000 distinct CDR3 sequences, about a fifth seen once, with 56% in the top ten. In this sample, this clonotype turned up many times. The antigen is not known. The CDR3 sequence is 14 residues long. Germline V lookup: CDR1 MDHEN, CDR2 SYDVKM. Losses at the gene ends were 7 bases for V and 1 base for J; bases not matched to a gene: 5. The chain links TRBV28 to TRBJ1-1; 8 bases match TRBD1. Sequenced: PBMCs or a T cell subset sorted from them (not recorded which). This receptor was taken from a man between 18 and 29 years old who had mild COVID-19 (a few samples of this study predate the infection). Cell type and time point are not known. The CDR3 sequence: CASTYRGGNTEAFF. As DNA, the CDR3 is TGTGCCAGCACCTACAGGGGGGGGAACACTGAAGCTTTCTTT. Full variable domain (outside the CDR3, taken from reference TRBV28 and TRBJ1-1): DVKVTQSSRYLVKRTGEKVFLECVQDMDHENMFWYRQDPGLGLRLIYFSYDVKMKEKGDIPEGYSVSREKKERFSLILESASTNQTSMYLCASTYRGGNTEAFFGQGTRLTVV.